This passage covers 20 T cell receptor beta chains from one sample sequenced in a study of shared clonotypes between healthy human individuals. Naive CD8 cells were CD45RO-negative, positively selected for CCR7, excluding terminally differentiated effector memory CD45RA+ cells. Sequencing used immunoSEQ multiplex PCR; TCRdb keeps in-frame clones, though not all of them. The sample includes 800,000 or so clones, roughly 96% of them seen just once. Sequenced input: naive CD8+ T cells sorted from blood. The receptors stem from a man between 25 and 39 years old in good health.

The rearrangement joins TRBV7-8 to TRBJ2-5; 7 bases are a match to TRBD1. In germline, CDR1 is SGHVS, CDR2 FQNEAQ. The CDR3 totals 16 residues. The V gene end was trimmed by 2 bases and the J gene end by 5 bases; junction bases not matched to a gene: 11. CDR3 DNA sequence: TGTGCCAGCAGCTTATTGAGGGGGCTCACTGGGGAGACCCAGTACTTC. Translating gives CASSLLRGLTGETQYF.

J is TRBJ2-5 and V is TRBV19, with 11 bases aligning to TRBD2. This CDR3 has 17 amino acids. V trimming: 3 bases; J trimming: 3 bases; junction bases outside the gene matches: 9. Germline CDR1 and CDR2: LNHDA and SQIVND (reference sequence). The CDR3 reads CASSILTSGSAEETQYF. CDR3 DNA sequence: TGTGCCAGTAGTATCCTTACTAGCGGGAGCGCCGAAGAGACCCAGTACTTC.

The rearrangement links TRBV13 to TRBJ2-1, with D unresolved. In germline, CDR1 is PRHDT, CDR2 FYEKMQ (reference sequence). The CDR3 runs 12 residues. V was cut by 1 base and J by 7 bases, with 5 bases left in between. Here the CDR3 DNA reads TGTGCCAGCAGCTTAGACGGGAATGAGCAGTTCTTC. This sequence encodes CASSLDGNEQFF.

This clone has just one count. This chain joins TRBV7-8 and TRBJ2-1; D possibly uses TRBD1 or TRBD2 (6 bases each). V gave up 5 bases and J gave up 6 bases, with 17 bases separating them. The length of the CDR3 is 15 residues. Per germline, CDR1 SGHVS and CDR2 FQNEAQ. The CDR3 DNA follows: TGTGCCAGCAGCAAATCCCGCGGAGGGGGCAATGAGCAGTTCTTC. It specifies CASSKSRGGGNEQFF.

This chain links TRBV13 with TRBJ2-2; a weak D match, TRBD2 (6 bases). The CDR3 has 12 amino acids. V was pared by 5 bases and J by 5 bases, with 6 bases between. The germline gives CDR1 PRHDT, CDR2 FYEKMQ (reference sequence). Here the CDR3 DNA reads TGTGCCAGCAGCCGGGGGACCGGGGAGCTGTTTTTT. It encodes CASSRGTGELFF.

V gene TRBV4-1 combines with J gene TRBJ2-5, with D perhaps given as TRBD1 or TRBD2 (5 bases each). Trimming took 0 bases from V and 1 from J, leaving 9 bases between them. Germline V gene sequence: CDR1 MGHRA, CDR2 YSYEKL. The CDR3 runs to 15 residues. CDR3 residues: CASSQEGVVQETQYF. The CDR3, as DNA: TGCGCCAGCAGCCAAGAGGGGGTGGTCCAAGAGACCCAGTACTTC.

As concerns this clone: Other DNA sequences in the same sample also yield this CDR3. The chain uses TRBV5-1 and TRBJ2-7, with D perhaps being TRBD1 or TRBD2 (5 bases each). Germline V gene sequence: CDR1 SGHRS, CDR2 YFSETQ. The CDR3 has 14 residues. V was cut by 3 bases and J by 1 base, with 11 bases left in between. CDR3 region: CASSYGTGSYEQYF. Here the CDR3 DNA reads TGCGCCAGCAGCTACGGGACGGGATCCTACGAGCAGTACTTC. The whole variable domain, filled in from reference TRBV5-1 and TRBJ2-7, reads KAGVTQTPRYLIKTRGQQVTLSCSPISGHRSVSWYQQTPGQGLQFLFEYFSETQRNKGNFPGRFSGRQFSNSRSEMNVSTLELGDSALYLCASSYGTGSYEQYFGPGTRLTVT.

The chain couples TRBV29-1 to TRBJ2-1; 10 bases agree with TRBD1. Unmatched junction bases numbered 8, after V lost 4 bases and J lost 5 bases. The CDR3 has 15 amino acids. Germline CDR1 reads SQVTM; CDR2 reads ANQGSEA. CDR3 sequence reads: CSVGFDRGLNNEQFF. CDR3 nucleotide sequence: TGCAGCGTTGGATTTGACAGGGGGCTCAACAATGAGCAGTTCTTC.

The chain employs TRBV4-1 and TRBJ2-7, with D perhaps being TRBD1 or TRBD2 (6 bases each). With 2 bases removed from V and 0 bases from J, the gap between germline ends came to 11 bases. The V gene's germline CDR1 is MGHRA and CDR2 YSYEKL. This CDR3 has 15 amino acids. The CDR3 coding sequence is TGCGCCAGCAGCCAATTAGGGGGGAGCTCCTACGAGCAGTACTTC. The encoded protein is CASSQLGGSSYEQYF.

This chain connects TRBV7-8 to TRBJ2-1; TRBD1 agrees at 9 bases. Unmatched junction bases numbered 11, after V lost 1 base and J lost 7 bases. The V gene's germline CDR1 is SGHVS and CDR2 FQNEAQ. The CDR3 contains 17 residues. The CDR3 nucleotides are TGTGCCAGCAGCTTAGGGTGGGGACAGGGCCGTGAAAATGAGCAGTTCTTC. This codes for CASSLGWGQGRENEQFF. Together with reference TRBV7-8 and TRBJ2-1, the CDR3 gives the full variable domain: GAGVSQSPRYKVAKRGQDVALRCDPISGHVSLFWYQQALGQGPEFLTYFQNEAQLDKSGLPSDRFFAERPEGSVSTLKIQRTQQEDSAVYLCASSLGWGQGRENEQFFGPGTRLTVL.

The chain joins TRBV4-1 to TRBJ2-7; maybe TRBD2 (5 bases). The CDR3 is made up of 16 amino acids. Trimming took off 0 bases at V and 0 bases at J, with 12 bases between the two ends. Germline-derived CDR1 and CDR2 are MGHRA and YSYEKL. The CDR3 protein is CASSQDEGRVSYEQYF. CDR3 sequence (DNA): TGCGCCAGCAGCCAAGATGAAGGGCGGGTCTCCTACGAGCAGTACTTC.

The V gene is TRBV6-5, the J gene TRBJ2-7; possible D gene TRBD1, 6 bases. Trimming pared 5 bases from V and 3 bases from J, leaving 8 bases between. Germline lookup yields CDR1 MNHEY and CDR2 SVGAGI. CDR3 length: 12 amino acids. The CDR3 DNA follows: TGTGCCAGCAGTGTGGACAGCTACGAGCAGTACTTC. It specifies CASSVDSYEQYF.

The V gene is TRBV13, the J gene TRBJ1-1, with D perhaps matching TRBD1 (5 bases). The ends were cut back, 8 bases at V and 0 bases at J, with 10 bases in the middle. This CDR3 comprises 13 residues. Germline V gene sequence: CDR1 PRHDT, CDR2 FYEKMQ (reference sequence). The CDR3 here is CASRGGVNTEAFF. The CDR3 DNA is TGTGCCAGCCGGGGCGGAGTGAACACTGAAGCTTTCTTT. The full variable domain, in which reference TRBV13 and TRBJ1-1 provide the parts outside the CDR3, is AAGVIQSPRHLIKEKRETATLKCYPIPRHDTVYWYQQGPGQDPQFLISFYEKMQSDKGSIPDRFSAQQFSDYHSELNMSSLELGDSALYFCASRGGVNTEAFFGQGTRLTVV.

The chain uses TRBV4-1 and TRBJ2-1, with 10 bases identical to TRBD2. The ends lost 1 base at V and 4 bases at J; junction bases unmatched: 10. Germline CDR1 reads MGHRA; CDR2 reads YSYEKL. This CDR3 is 18 amino acids long. The CDR3 region has the DNA TGCGCCAGCAGCCAAGTGACGGGCCTAGCGGGGGCTTACAATGAGCAGTTCTTC. This translates into CASSQVTGLAGAYNEQFF.

The V gene is TRBV19, the J gene TRBJ1-2; TRBD1 agrees at 9 bases. This CDR3 contains 17 residues. Per the germline V gene, CDR1 is LNHDA and CDR2 is SQIVND (reference sequence). J was trimmed by 2 bases and V by 6 bases; bases with no gene match: 13. CDR3 sequence reads: CASSQLGNRGPNYGYTF. The CDR3 region has the DNA TGTGCCAGTAGCCAATTGGGAAACAGGGGGCCGAACTATGGCTACACCTTC.

The chain has TRBV7-9 and TRBJ2-1; 7 bases match TRBD1. The germline V gene encodes CDR1 SEHNR and CDR2 FQNEAQ (reference sequence). The CDR3 extends over 14 amino acids. The trim removed 5 bases at V and 5 bases at J, leaving 6 bases unmatched. This CDR3 reads CASSPRGQNNEQFF. The CDR3 nucleotides read TGTGCCAGCAGCCCGAGGGGACAGAACAATGAGCAGTTCTTC.

This chain links TRBV6-5 with TRBJ2-7; the D gene is possibly TRBD2 (6 bases). The V and J ends lost 2 bases and 3 bases respectively, with 11 bases between them. The CDR3 length is 14 residues. The germline gives CDR1 MNHEY, CDR2 SVGAGI. The CDR3 sequence: CASSYGLGGYEQYF. The CDR3 DNA is TGTGCCAGCAGTTACGGTCTCGGGGGCTACGAGCAGTACTTC.

The CDR3 loop reads CATQGGQGNTEAFF. The CDR3 nucleotides are TGTGCCACCCAAGGGGGGCAGGGGAACACTGAAGCTTTCTTT. V is TRBV7-9 and J is TRBJ1-1, with D tentatively TRBD1 (6 bases). The CDR3 is made up of 14 amino acids. Germline V gene sequence: CDR1 SEHNR, CDR2 FQNEAQ (reference sequence). V was clipped by 10 bases and J by 1 base, with 16 bases between them.

The rearrangement uses TRBV14 and TRBJ1-5; 10 bases agree with TRBD1. V dropped 2 bases and J dropped 4; count of bases not matched to a gene: 8. This CDR3 has 17 amino acids. Looked up from germline, CDR1 is SGHDN and CDR2 is FVKESK. The CDR3 here is CASSQPGQGRVNQPQHF. The CDR3 DNA reads as TGTGCCAGCAGCCAACCGGGACAGGGGAGAGTAAATCAGCCCCAGCATTTT.

V usage is TRBV7-2 and J usage is TRBJ2-7; TRBD1 agrees at 8 bases. CDR1 and CDR2 from the germline V gene are SGHTA and FQGNSA. V lost 1 base, J lost 3 bases, and 2 bases stayed unmatched. The CDR3 has 14 residues. The CDR3 DNA sequence: TGTGCCAGCAGCTTAGGACAGGGGTTCTACGAGCAGTACTTC. This gives the protein CASSLGQGFYEQYF.